This TCR beta chain was captured by sequencing in a study of identifying expanded T cells in peripheral blood. The CDR3 has 14 amino acids. CDR1 and CDR2 (germline): SGHKS, YYEKEE (reference sequence). The V end lost 1 base, the J end lost 4 bases, and 11 bases lay between the germline ends. TCRdb's copy holds only in-frame clones and misses some; the assay was immunoSEQ multiplex PCR. The sample contains more than 95,000 clones, 84% of which appear only once. Study-wide points: Differentially abundant clones: about 1.1 between replicates, 15 to 17 at around 14 days, 19 to 20 at four. Two-week clone count variance significantly increased as total template count grew.

On this clone: The antigen is undetermined.

J is TRBJ1-2 and V is TRBV5-5, with D unresolved. The receptor was derived from a person between 18 and 75 years old in good health. Sequencing was done on a sample of blood. For the CDR3, the DNA is TGTGCCAGCAGCTTGTCAGGAATCCCCTATGGCTACACCTTC. This gives the protein CASSLSGIPYGYTF.